This T cell receptor (beta chain) was recovered during a study of blood T cell repertoires in COVID-19. Generated by immunoSEQ multiplex PCR, the TCRdb table keeps only in-frame clones and is missing some. The sample holds roughly 190,000 clones, approximately 90% seen once. There are 15 residues in the CDR3. V shed 0 bases and J shed 2 bases, with 9 bases lying between them. In germline, CDR1 is SEHNR, CDR2 FQNEAQ (reference sequence). The TCR sequence derives from a man in his forties or fifties with active or convalescent COVID-19. The rearrangement joins TRBV7-9 to TRBJ2-3, with D uncertain. Sample: peripheral blood. The chain's CDR3 is CASSLAWHDTDTQYF. The CDR3 DNA reads TGTGCCAGCAGCTTAGCGTGGCATGACACAGATACGCAGTATTTT. The full variable domain, its missing parts supplied by reference TRBV7-9 and TRBJ2-3, is DTGVSQNPRHKITKRGQNVTFRCDPISEHNRLYWYRQTLGQGPEFLTYFQNEAQLEKSRLLSDRFSAERPKGSFSTLEIQRTEQGDSAMYLCASSLAWHDTDTQYFGPGTRLTVL.